Sequencing of this T cell receptor beta chain was carried out in a study of T cell responses to AZD1222 COVID-19 vaccine. Across the study: Whether given at about 4 or about 12 weeks, second doses were pooled.

The CDR3 loop spans 17 amino acids. The germline V gene encodes CDR1 LGHNA and CDR2 YSLEER. The V gene end was trimmed by 0 bases and the J gene end by 4 bases; junction bases not matched to a gene: 11. Clones were sequenced by immunoSEQ multiplex PCR, and TCRdb holds only the in-frame ones, with some missing. In the table there are 150,000 to 200,000 clones, 90% to 95% of which are singletons. The TCR comes from an adult in good health. The rearrangement links TRBV4-3 to TRBJ1-1; TRBD1 matches at 7 bases. This material consisted of peripheral blood, taken on day 0 of AZD1222 vaccination. CDR3 sequence (DNA): TGCGCCAGCAGCCAAGATTTTCCAGCCCCAGGGGGCACTGAAGCTTTCTTT. Its protein product is CASSQDFPAPGGTEAFF.